The text below deals with one TCR beta chain. TCRdb redid the calling of the 5' RACE reads with MiXCR, one entry per CDR3 protein. Of approximately 220,000 distinct CDR3 sequences in the sample, 10% are singletons; the top ten hold approximately 20%. The data belong to a study of CD8 T cells in ankylosing spondylitis. The specimen sequenced was blood, either unsorted or a sorted T cell fraction (not recorded which). This sequence originates from a male donor with ankylosing spondylitis or in good health (not recorded which).

CDR3 protein: CASSPPGDGLWGYTF. CDR3 DNA: TGTGCCAGCTCACCACCGGGGGACGGGCTTTGGGGCTACACCTTC. The chain carries TRBV18 and TRBJ1-2; D may be TRBD1 (5 bases). Trimming removed 0 bases at V and 8 bases at J, with 16 bases between. The CDR3 has 15 amino acids. Per the germline V gene, CDR1 is KGHSH and CDR2 is LQKENI.